A few counts support the clone carrying this T cell receptor (beta chain). This entry is derived from a study of blood T cell repertoires in COVID-19. Study details: Samples representing acute and convalescent COVID-19 were sourced from the United States, Italy and Spain. PBMCs, B-cell-depleted T cells, or T cells provided the cDNA or gDNA that made up the material.

The junction had 3 bases not matched to a gene; V was cut back by 2 bases and J by 2 bases. The germline V gene encodes CDR1 SGHRS and CDR2 YFSETQ. The CDR3 is 14 amino acids. Study processing details: Amplifying reference gene primers gave estimates of nucleated cell counts. The assay was immunoSEQ multiplex PCR, and TCRdb's table has in-frame clones only and misses some. V and J calls and clone size are given by that table; D and trimming were obtained from the DNA. The top ten hold 5% to 6% of the sample, which has about 150,000 clones, approximately 88% seen once. Sequencing was carried out using peripheral blood. This TCR came from a human donor in a cohort sampled during active COVID-19. This chain joins TRBV5-1 and TRBJ1-2; 7 bases agree with TRBD1. In DNA form, the CDR3 reads TGCGCCAGCAGCTTACAACAGGGGAACTATGGCTACACCTTC. This gives the protein CASSLQQGNYGYTF.